The 2 T cell receptor beta chains presented below share a single source sample, sequenced in a study of T cells after yellow fever vaccination. TCRdb ran MiXCR on the 5' RACE reads and lists one entry per CDR3 protein. The table lists approximately 610,000 distinct CDR3 sequences, 17% of them singletons. The source was PBMCs, collected less than 6 days after the first yellow fever vaccination. These TCRs come from a man between 18 and 29 years old who received the YFV17D yellow fever vaccine.

This clonotype was seen a few times. V usage is TRBV5-1 and J usage is TRBJ2-5, with D maybe TRBD2 (7 bases). The V gene's germline CDR1 is SGHRS and CDR2 YFSETQ. This CDR3 region has 15 residues. V lost 4 bases and J 3 bases, leaving 16 bases between the germline ends. As DNA, the CDR3 is TGCGCCAGCAGCCTACAGCGGGGACAAGAAGAGACCCAGTACTTC. It encodes CASSLQRGQEETQYF.

This clonotype was seen only a few times. The chain links TRBV7-2 to TRBJ1-6; tentatively, D is TRBD1 (5 bases). V shed 3 bases and J shed 13 bases, with 10 bases lying between them. The CDR3 is 12 residues long. CDR1 and CDR2 (germline): SGHTA, FQGNSA. This CDR3 is CASSFGRGPLHF. CDR3 nucleotides: TGTGCCAGCAGCTTCGGCCGGGGCCCCCTCCACTTT.